This T cell receptor beta chain came from a study of T cells after yellow fever vaccination. The study made its TCR cDNA through 5'RACE template switching. That step introduced a universal primer site along with UMIs. A single record per CDR3 protein comes from TCRdb applying MiXCR to the 5' RACE reads. Of around 400,000 distinct CDR3 sequences listed, 11% are singletons. This clonotype was recorded a few times. What it recognizes is unknown. Study-wide results and caveats: Abundant clonotypes from the bulk population could get into FACS-sorted repertoires as contaminants.

Germline V gives CDR1 SGHRS, CDR2 YFSETQ. V lost 5 bases, J lost 1 base, and 9 bases stayed unmatched. The CDR3 has 16 residues. This clonotype was sampled from a man aged 18 to 29 who received the YFV17D yellow fever vaccine. This specimen consisted of PBMCs, obtained on the day of the first yellow fever vaccination. The chain uses TRBV5-1 and TRBJ2-7; 10 bases match TRBD1. CDR3 DNA: TGCGCCAGCAGGAGAACAATGGGACAGGGGTCCTACGAGCAGTACTTC. Translating gives CASRRTMGQGSYEQYF.